Shown below are 4 T cell receptor beta chains from a single sample sequenced in a study of shared clonotypes between healthy human individuals. Assay: immunoSEQ multiplex PCR; the TCRdb copy retains only in-frame clones and omits some. The sample yields 950,000 to 1,200,000 clones, approximately 80% seen once. Input material: memory CD4+ T cells from PBMCs. Subset: CD45RA-negative fraction. These TCRs come from a man younger than 30 in good health. Some clones in this sample may be carry-over from other donors' samples.

This clone was observed a handful of times. The V and J genes are TRBV15 and TRBJ2-7; D is tentatively TRBD1 or TRBD2 (5 bases each). The CDR3 covers 12 residues. Germline lookup yields CDR1 LNHNV and CDR2 YYDKDF (reference sequence). Trimming pared 5 bases from V and 2 bases from J, leaving 7 bases between. The CDR3 DNA reads TGTGCCACCAGCGGGACCACCTACGAGCAGTACTTC. It translates to CATSGTTYEQYF. Full variable domain (remainder filled in from reference TRBV15 and TRBJ2-7): DAMVIQNPRYQVTQFGKPVTLSCSQTLNHNVMYWYQQKSSQAPKLLFHYYDKDFNNEADTPDNFQSRRPNTSFCFLDIRSPGLGDTAMYLCATSGTTYEQYFGPGTRLTVT.

J is TRBJ2-1 and V is TRBV5-5; 12 bases match TRBD2. CDR3 length: 14 amino acids. V shed 4 bases and J 5 bases; nucleotides not matched to a gene: 1. Per the germline V gene, CDR1 is SGHKS and CDR2 is YYEKEE (reference sequence). The CDR3 region has the DNA TGTGCCAGCAGCCTAGCGGGAGGGCACAATGAGCAGTTCTTC. As protein: CASSLAGGHNEQFF. The variable domain in full, with the rest retrieved from reference TRBV5-5 and TRBJ2-1, is DAGVTQSPTHLIKTRGQQVTLRCSPISGHKSVSWYQQVLGQGPQFIFQYYEKEERGRGNFPDRFSARQFPNYSSELNVNALLLGDSALYLCASSLAGGHNEQFFGPGTRLTVL.

The gene calls are TRBV6-1 and TRBJ2-2; D gene ambiguous. V was pared by 5 bases and J by 2 bases, with 9 bases between. In germline, CDR1 is MNHNS, CDR2 SASEGT. CDR3 size: 14 residues. In DNA, the CDR3 is TGTGCCAGCAGTCGGACCGATAACACCGGGGAGCTGTTTTTT. Protein sequence: CASSRTDNTGELFF.

This rearrangement joins TRBV5-1 to TRBJ2-1; 16 nucleotides agree with TRBD2. This CDR3 is 16 amino acids long. Germline CDR1 and CDR2: SGHRS and YFSETQ. The V and J ends lost 4 bases and 9 bases, in that order; junction bases with no gene match: 7. The chain's CDR3 is CASSPGTSGRAGEQFF. CDR3 nucleotide sequence: TGCGCCAGCAGCCCGGGGACTAGCGGGAGGGCTGGTGAGCAGTTCTTC. Full variable domain (missing parts from reference TRBV5-1 and TRBJ2-1): KAGVTQTPRYLIKTRGQQVTLSCSPISGHRSVSWYQQTPGQGLQFLFEYFSETQRNKGNFPGRFSGRQFSNSRSEMNVSTLELGDSALYLCASSPGTSGRAGEQFFGPGTRLTVL.